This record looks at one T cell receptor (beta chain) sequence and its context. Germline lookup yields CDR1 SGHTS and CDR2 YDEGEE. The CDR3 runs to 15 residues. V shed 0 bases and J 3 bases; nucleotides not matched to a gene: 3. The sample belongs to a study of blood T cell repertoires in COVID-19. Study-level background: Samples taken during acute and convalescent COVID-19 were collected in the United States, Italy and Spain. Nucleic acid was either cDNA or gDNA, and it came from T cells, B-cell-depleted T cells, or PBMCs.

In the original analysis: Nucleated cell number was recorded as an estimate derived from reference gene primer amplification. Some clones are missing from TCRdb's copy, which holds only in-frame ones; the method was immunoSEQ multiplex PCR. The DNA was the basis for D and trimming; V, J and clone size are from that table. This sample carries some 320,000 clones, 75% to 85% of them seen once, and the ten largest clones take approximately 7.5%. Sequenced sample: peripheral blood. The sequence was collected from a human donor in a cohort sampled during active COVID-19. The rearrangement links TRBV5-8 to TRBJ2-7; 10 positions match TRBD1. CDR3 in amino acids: CASSLGTGGFYEQYF. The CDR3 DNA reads TGTGCCAGCAGCTTGGGGACAGGGGGATTCTACGAGCAGTACTTC.